The 27 T cell receptor beta chains below come from one sample, sequenced in a study of T cells after yellow fever vaccination. Each CDR3 protein is one row after TCRdb ran MiXCR on the 5' RACE reads. The sample holds about 4,600 distinct CDR3 sequences, about 4% seen once. The input for sequencing was PBMCs, either bulk or a sorted T-cell subset (CD4+, CD8+, memory, or dextramer-sorted; not recorded which), taken 15 days after the yellow fever booster vaccination. The receptors here all came from a young man who received the YFV17D yellow fever vaccine.

This clonotype was detected ten times or more. The CDR3 DNA reads as TGCAGCGCTGTAGGGACAGGGAACTACGAGCAGTACTTC. Translating it yields CSAVGTGNYEQYF. The chain couples TRBV29-1 to TRBJ2-7; 9 nucleotides align to TRBD1. After removal of 7 bases from V and 3 bases from J, the junction contained 7 bases not matched to a gene. Germline-derived CDR1 and CDR2 are SQVTM and ANQGSEA. The CDR3 has 13 amino acids.

This clonotype is medium-sized within its sample. This chain uses TRBV15 with TRBJ2-4; 14 bases fit TRBD2. Unmatched junction bases numbered 4, after V lost 4 bases and J lost 5 bases. This CDR3 comprises 16 residues. Germline-derived CDR1 and CDR2 are LNHNV and YYDKDF (reference sequence). The CDR3 DNA reads as TGTGCCACCAGCATCAGACTAGCGGGGGGGGAAAACATTCAGTACTTC. Amino acid sequence: CATSIRLAGGENIQYF.

This clonotype came up many times. Here the CDR3 reads CASRRASGKETQYF. CDR3 nucleotides: TGTGCCAGCAGAAGGGCTAGCGGAAAAGAGACCCAGTACTTC. This chain joins TRBV27 and TRBJ2-5, with 7 bases fitting TRBD2. The CDR3 contains 14 residues. Germline CDR1 is MNHEY and CDR2 is SMNVEV (reference sequence). With 6 bases clipped from V and 3 bases from J, the junction kept 7 bases outside the gene matches.

In this sample, this clonotype is medium-sized (0.01 to 0.1%). The V gene is TRBV10-3, the J gene TRBJ2-6; 8 positions agree with TRBD1. CDR3 length equals 19 residues. CDR1 and CDR2 from the germline V gene are ENHRY and SYGVKD. V gave up 4 bases and J gave up 0 bases; unmatched junction bases: 11. CDR3 in amino acids: CAISVGRGPPLSGANVLTF. CDR3 in DNA: TGTGCCATCAGTGTGGGCAGGGGGCCCCCCCTCTCTGGGGCCAACGTCCTGACTTTC.

This clonotype was counted many times. The chain employs TRBV12-3 or TRBV12-4 and TRBJ1-1; TRBD1 is a possible D gene (6 bases). The V gene lost 9 bases and the J gene lost 4 bases, with 15 bases spanning the gap. The CDR3 totals 13 residues. The CDR3 nucleotides are TGTGCCAGTAAAAAGGGAGGGGGCACTGAAGCTTTCTTT. Protein product: CASKKGGGTEAFF.

In this sample, this clonotype turned up many times. The chain carries TRBV5-4 and TRBJ2-3; possibly TRBD1 for D (6 bases). V was cut by 2 bases and J by 4 bases, with 11 bases left in between. The CDR3 length is 14 residues. CDR1 is SGHNT and CDR2 is YYREEE in the germline V gene (reference sequence). In nucleotides, the CDR3 is TGTGCCAGCAGCTTCGGGACATGGGCAGATACGCAGTATTTT. It is translated as CASSFGTWADTQYF.

This clonotype was observed at least ten times. The gene calls are TRBV7-6 and TRBJ2-2; D not resolved. This CDR3 contains 12 residues. Trimming pared 3 bases from V and 3 bases from J, leaving 2 bases between. CDR1 and CDR2 (germline): SGHVS, FNYEAQ. CDR3 protein: CASSFHTGELFF. The CDR3 bases are TGTGCCAGCAGCTTTCACACCGGGGAGCTGTTTTTT.

This clonotype occurred many times. The rearrangement uses TRBV9 and TRBJ2-2, with D possibly called TRBD1 or TRBD2 (5 bases each). V lost 3 bases and J lost 3, with 9 bases in between. Germline CDR1 and CDR2: SGDLS and YYNGEE. The CDR3 spans 14 residues. CDR3 sequence: CASSGGSHTGELFF. In DNA, the CDR3 is TGTGCCAGCAGCGGGGGGAGTCACACCGGGGAGCTGTTTTTT.

This clonotype was counted ten times or more. The chain carries TRBV4-3 and TRBJ2-7; TRBD2 aligns across 8 bases. V trimming: 4 bases; J trimming: 5 bases; junction bases outside the gene matches: 10. From germline, CDR1 is LGHNA and CDR2 YSLEER. The CDR3 length is 15 residues. The CDR3 is CASSLGLGSGNEQYF. CDR3 in DNA: TGCGCCAGCAGCCTGGGCCTGGGTAGCGGGAACGAGCAGTACTTC.

By share, this clonotype ranks as medium-sized. The genes are TRBV28 and TRBJ2-7, with 10 bases lining up with TRBD2. Germline V gene data show CDR1 as MDHEN and CDR2 as SYDVKM. Trimming cost V 1 base and J 3 bases; bases outside gene matches: 6. This CDR3 is 16 amino acids long. In DNA form, the CDR3 reads TGTGCCAGCAGTTTATCGGGGCTAGCGGGAGTCTACGAGCAGTACTTC. Its protein is CASSLSGLAGVYEQYF.

This clonotype is labeled as medium-sized (0.01 to 0.1%). The chain links TRBV6-2 or TRBV6-3 to TRBJ2-7, with unresolved D. The CDR3 contains 12 residues. Looked up from germline, CDR1 is MNHEY and CDR2 is SVGEGT. Between the trimmed V and J ends, which lost 2 bases and 4 bases, there was a span of 6 bases. The CDR3 DNA is TGTGCCAGCAGTTACCCCCATTACGAGCAGTACTTC. Its protein is CASSYPHYEQYF.

This clonotype is labeled as medium-sized. The V and J genes are TRBV6-5 and TRBJ2-1; 10 bases fit TRBD2. V dropped 6 bases and J dropped 5; count of bases not matched to a gene: 16. Germline assignment: CDR1 MNHEY and CDR2 SVGAGI. The length of the CDR3 is 18 residues. CDR3 DNA: TGTGCCAGCAGCCTCCTAGCGGGAGTGGAAAAGTTCGACAATGAGCAGTTCTTC. The encoded protein is CASSLLAGVEKFDNEQFF.

This clonotype is classed as medium-sized. The chain couples TRBV18 to TRBJ2-1; possibly TRBD1 for D (6 bases). The V and J ends lost 3 bases and 6 bases respectively, with 12 bases between them. Germline V gives CDR1 KGHSH, CDR2 LQKENI. The CDR3 is 14 amino acids. The CDR3, as DNA: TGTGCCAGCTCACCCCGGACAGAACCCAATGAGCAGTTCTTC. Translation gives CASSPRTEPNEQFF.

At least ten counts were recorded for this clonotype. V usage is TRBV4-3 and J usage is TRBJ1-6; D remains ambiguous. The CDR3 covers 14 residues. Trimming cost V 0 bases and J 7 bases, with 7 bases left between them. Germline CDR1 LGHNA, CDR2 YSLEER. CDR3 sequence: CASSQDLTNSPLHF. Written as DNA, the CDR3 is TGCGCCAGCAGCCAAGATTTGACCAATTCACCCCTCCACTTT.

This clonotype was counted many times. The chain couples TRBV7-8 to TRBJ2-7; the match to TRBD1 covers 10 bases. Losses at the gene ends were 4 bases for V and 4 bases for J; bases not matched to a gene: 4. The germline gives CDR1 SGHVS, CDR2 FQNEAQ. The CDR3 covers 14 residues. The CDR3 region has the DNA TGTGCCAGCAGCTCGGACAGGGGGGCGTACGAGCAGTACTTC. Protein product: CASSSDRGAYEQYF. Full variable domain (outside the CDR3, taken from reference TRBV7-8 and TRBJ2-7): GAGVSQSPRYKVAKRGQDVALRCDPISGHVSLFWYQQALGQGPEFLTYFQNEAQLDKSGLPSDRFFAERPEGSVSTLKIQRTQQEDSAVYLCASSSDRGAYEQYFGPGTRLTVT.

This clonotype was found many times. V usage is TRBV4-3 and J usage is TRBJ2-5; 8 bases agree with TRBD1. Trimming at V came to 4 bases and at J to 5 bases, leaving 6 bases not matched to a gene. Germline assignment: CDR1 LGHNA and CDR2 YSLEER. There are 14 residues in the CDR3. This CDR3 is CASSPTGGKETQYF. DNA for the CDR3: TGCGCCAGCAGCCCTACAGGGGGAAAGGAGACCCAGTACTTC.

This clonotype has a count of ten or more. V is TRBV12-3 or TRBV12-4 and J is TRBJ2-3, with 7 bases lining up with TRBD1. This CDR3 is built from 15 residues. The ends lost 5 bases at V and 1 base at J; junction bases unmatched: 6. The CDR3 loop reads CASSQRDSRTDTQYF. In DNA form, the CDR3 reads TGTGCCAGCAGTCAAAGGGACAGTCGCACAGATACGCAGTATTTT.

This clonotype was observed many times. V is TRBV9 and J is TRBJ2-5, with 9 bases lining up with TRBD1. Trimming cost V 3 bases and J 5 bases; bases outside gene matches: 11. Germline V gives CDR1 SGDLS, CDR2 YYNGEE. The CDR3 runs to 16 residues. CDR3 nucleotides: TGTGCCAGCAGCGAGACCCCCGGACAGGGGATGGAGACCCAGTACTTC. It is translated as CASSETPGQGMETQYF.

This clonotype is labeled as medium-sized. This chain connects TRBV29-1 to TRBJ2-2; D is perhaps TRBD2 (6 bases). The germline V gene has CDR1 SQVTM and CDR2 ANQGSEA. This CDR3 contains 15 residues. The V end lost 1 base, the J end lost 1 base, and 10 bases lay between the germline ends. CDR3 region: CSVEGAGLNTGELFF. The CDR3 DNA follows: TGCAGCGTTGAAGGTGCGGGGCTGAACACCGGGGAGCTGTTTTTT.

In this sample, this clonotype turned up many times. The V call is TRBV16, the J call TRBJ2-6; D is ambiguous. The CDR3 is 16 residues long. Trimming shortened V by 6 bases and J by 0 bases, and 12 bases separated the two germline ends. Germline CDR1 is KGHSY and CDR2 is FQNENV. CDR3 coding DNA: TGTGCCAGCAGAGCCGGCAGAGGCTCTGGGGCCAACGTCCTGACTTTC. It specifies CASRAGRGSGANVLTF.

This clonotype was seen at least ten times. The chain employs TRBV15 and TRBJ1-3, with a tentative D call TRBD1 (5 bases). This CDR3 contains 16 residues. In germline, CDR1 is LNHNV, CDR2 YYDKDF (reference sequence). V gave up 2 bases and J gave up 0 bases, with 11 bases separating them. The CDR3, as DNA: TGTGCCACCAGCAGAAACCAGGGTGTCTCTGGAAACACCATATATTTT. Translation: CATSRNQGVSGNTIYF. Full variable domain (outside the CDR3, taken from reference TRBV15 and TRBJ1-3): DAMVIQNPRYQVTQFGKPVTLSCSQTLNHNVMYWYQQKSSQAPKLLFHYYDKDFNNEADTPDNFQSRRPNTSFCFLDIRSPGLGDTAMYLCATSRNQGVSGNTIYFGEGSWLTVV.

This clonotype was picked up many times. The chain has TRBV9 and TRBJ2-7; 11 bases match TRBD2. After removal of 4 bases from V and 4 bases from J, the junction contained 7 bases not matched to a gene. The CDR3 extends over 15 amino acids. Germline CDR1 is SGDLS and CDR2 is YYNGEE. In nucleotides, the CDR3 is TGTGCCAGCAGCCTCGATAGCGGGAGGGCTTACGAGCAGTACTTC. Its protein product is CASSLDSGRAYEQYF.

There are many counts of this clonotype. The rearrangement links TRBV4-3 to TRBJ2-7; D is unclear. The CDR3 extends over 16 amino acids. The germline V gene encodes CDR1 LGHNA and CDR2 YSLEER. V lost 1 base to trimming and J lost 1 base, with 14 bases between them. The CDR3 is CASSQGQNEWSYEQYF. In DNA, the CDR3 is TGCGCCAGCAGCCAAGGTCAAAACGAATGGTCCTACGAGCAGTACTTC.

In its sample, this clonotype was seen many times. V and J are TRBV20-1 and TRBJ1-5; 10 bases align to TRBD1. This CDR3 comprises 13 residues. Germline V gives CDR1 DFQATT, CDR2 SNEGSKA (reference sequence). Trimming at V came to 6 bases and at J to 4 bases, leaving 3 bases not matched to a gene. This CDR3 reads CSASGQGNQPQHF. The CDR3 region has the DNA TGCAGTGCCTCGGGACAGGGGAATCAGCCCCAGCATTTT.

This clonotype has a count of ten or more. CDR3 sequence: CASSKQGGTDTQYF. DNA of the CDR3: TGTGCCAGCAGCAAGCAGGGTGGCACAGATACGCAGTATTTT. The chain links TRBV12-3 or TRBV12-4 to TRBJ2-3; perhaps TRBD1 as D (5 bases). Trimming shortened V by 6 bases and J by 1 base, and 11 bases separated the two germline ends. The CDR3 has 14 amino acids.

By proportion, this clonotype is medium-sized. The chain couples TRBV3-1 to TRBJ2-5; no clear D gene. In germline, CDR1 is LGHDT, CDR2 YNNKEL (reference sequence). The CDR3 covers 12 residues. V gave up 2 bases and J gave up 6 bases, with 7 bases separating them. CDR3 region: CASSQSAQTQYF. The CDR3 DNA follows: TGTGCCAGCAGCCAAAGCGCGCAGACCCAGTACTTC.

In this sample, this clonotype turned up many times. The CDR3, as DNA: TGCAGTGCTCTCCCTCCCCCCAGCGATACGCAGTATTTT. Translation gives CSALPPPSDTQYF. The gene calls are TRBV20-1 and TRBJ2-3; D gene ambiguous. The CDR3 loop spans 13 amino acids. From germline, CDR1 is DFQATT and CDR2 SNEGSKA (reference sequence). Trimming took off 5 bases at V and 6 bases at J, with 15 bases between the two ends.